These 8 T cell receptor beta chains came from one sample sequenced in a study of cytomegalovirus exposure and HLA in healthy donors. The study ran its PCR with 60 Vbeta and 13 Jbeta primers. Profiled with immunoSEQ multiplex PCR; TCRdb holds only in-frame clones, not every one. The sample lists about 150,000 clones, approximately 85% occurring once. The specimen was PBMCs. Receptors originate from a woman aged 18-30 years in good health and CMV-seronegative.

This chain uses TRBV4-1 with TRBJ2-7, with D maybe TRBD2 (5 bases). Germline CDR1 and CDR2: MGHRA and YSYEKL. The CDR3 covers 15 residues. V dropped 0 bases and J dropped 3 bases, with 12 bases sitting between them. CDR3 in amino acids: CASSQDRGPNYEQYF. CDR3 nucleotides: TGCGCCAGCAGCCAAGATCGCGGGCCGAACTACGAGCAGTACTTC.

The chain couples TRBV27 to TRBJ2-2, with 9 bases that match TRBD2. This CDR3 region has 17 residues. Germline-derived CDR1 and CDR2 are MNHEY and SMNVEV (reference sequence). V shed 2 bases, J shed 4 bases, and the junction held 8 bases outside the gene matches. CDR3 nucleotides: TGTGCCAGCAGTTTAAATGGTTGGGGACTAGCCACCGGGGAGCTGTTTTTT. Protein product: CASSLNGWGLATGELFF.

The chain joins TRBV19 to TRBJ1-1; the D gene is possibly TRBD1 (6 bases). This CDR3 has 16 residues. Germline V gene lookup returns CDR1 LNHDA and CDR2 SQIVND (reference sequence). V shed 0 bases and J shed 6 bases, with 17 bases lying between them. CDR3 nucleotide sequence: TGTGCCAGTAGTATAGAATCTCGGGGGGCTGGGTCTGAAGCTTTCTTT. Its protein is CASSIESRGAGSEAFF. Looking up the rest from reference TRBV19 and TRBJ1-1 gives the full variable domain: DGGITQSPKYLFRKEGQNVTLSCEQNLNHDAMYWYRQDPGQGLRLIYYSQIVNDFQKGDIAEGYSVSREKKESFPLTVTSAQKNPTAFYLCASSIESRGAGSEAFFGQGTRLTVV.

J is TRBJ1-3 and V is TRBV7-8; unclear D gene. The ends were cut back, 4 bases at V and 4 bases at J, with 17 bases in the middle. The CDR3 covers 16 residues. The V gene's germline CDR1 is SGHVS and CDR2 FQNEAQ. CDR3 loop: CASSSSSRAGGNTIYF. The DNA of the CDR3 is TGTGCCAGCAGCTCCTCCTCTAGGGCGGGCGGAAACACCATATATTTT.

The V call is TRBV5-6, the J call TRBJ1-4; D remains unclear. This CDR3 comprises 12 residues. The V end was cut by 3 bases, the J end by 12 bases, with 12 bases between. Per the germline V gene, CDR1 is SGHDT and CDR2 is YYEEEE. The CDR3 is CASSSVEGELFF. DNA of the CDR3: TGTGCCAGCAGCTCCGTGGAGGGTGAACTGTTTTTT.

The chain combines TRBV5-6 with TRBJ2-5; D possibly corresponds to TRBD1 (6 bases). With the DNA end fitting TRBJ2-7 better, the J assignment may be wrong. Germline CDR1 is SGHDT and CDR2 is YYEEEE. This CDR3 spans 14 amino acids. In DNA, the CDR3 is TGTGCCAGCAGCTTGGGGGACACCACCTACGAGCAGTACTTC. Protein: CASSLGDTTYEQYF.

The chain combines TRBV27 with TRBJ2-3; a weak D match, TRBD2 (6 bases). V gave up 5 bases and J gave up 0 bases, with 12 bases separating them. The CDR3 covers 15 residues. Looked up from germline, CDR1 is MNHEY and CDR2 is SMNVEV (reference sequence). The CDR3 DNA reads TGTGCCAGCAGTGGAATAGCGGTTAGCACAGATACGCAGTATTTT. This sequence encodes CASSGIAVSTDTQYF.

A single count supports this clone. The gene calls are TRBV27 and TRBJ1-2, with TRBD1 matching 10 bases. Germline CDR1 and CDR2: MNHEY and SMNVEV (reference sequence). This CDR3 has 15 residues. The V segment lost 3 bases and the J segment 6 bases; nucleotides outside the gene matches: 7. The CDR3 nucleotides are TGTGCCAGCAGTTTTCAGTCCGGGACAGGGGATGGCTACACCTTC. Protein product: CASSFQSGTGDGYTF.